These 23 T cell receptor beta chains came from one sample sequenced in a study of T cell responses to AZD1222 COVID-19 vaccine. The method was immunoSEQ multiplex PCR; TCRdb's version includes in-frame clones alone and lacks a portion of them. The table shows approximately 140,000 clones, with around nine tenths occurring only once. The sequenced sample was peripheral blood, obtained on day 0 of MenACWY control vaccination. Every receptor here comes from an adult in good health.

The chain employs TRBV5-5 and TRBJ2-2, with TRBD2 identical over 7 bases. Trimming cost V 4 bases and J 6 bases; bases outside gene matches: 9. This CDR3 has 15 amino acids. The germline CDR1 and CDR2 sequences are SGHKS and YYEKEE (reference sequence). The CDR3 DNA sequence: TGTGCCAGCAGCCCGGGGGGAGGGTTCGCCGGGGAGCTGTTTTTT. Its translation: CASSPGGGFAGELFF.

This chain uses TRBV13 with TRBJ2-7; 7 nucleotides match TRBD1. The V gene's germline CDR1 is PRHDT and CDR2 FYEKMQ (reference sequence). CDR3 length equals 14 residues. V trimming: 5 bases; J trimming: 3 bases; junction bases outside the gene matches: 7. CDR3 in DNA: TGTGCCAGCAGCCCAGGTTCAGGGGGCTACGAGCAGTACTTC. Translated, it gives CASSPGSGGYEQYF.

The rearrangement joins TRBV28 to TRBJ1-1; D gene unclear. CDR1 MDHEN and CDR2 SYDVKM come from the germline V gene. The V and J ends lost 0 bases and 0 bases respectively, with 11 bases between them. The CDR3 runs to 16 residues. The CDR3 sequence is CASSLWSAVMNTEAFF. The CDR3 DNA reads TGTGCCAGCAGTTTATGGTCGGCGGTAATGAACACTGAAGCTTTCTTT. The full variable domain, rest sourced from reference TRBV28 and TRBJ1-1, is DVKVTQSSRYLVKRTGEKVFLECVQDMDHENMFWYRQDPGLGLRLIYFSYDVKMKEKGDIPEGYSVSREKKERFSLILESASTNQTSMYLCASSLWSAVMNTEAFFGQGTRLTVV.

This chain links TRBV30 with TRBJ1-5; TRBD1 might be the D (6 bases). Germline V gene data show CDR1 as GTSNPN and CDR2 as SVGIG (reference sequence). Trimming took off 1 base at V and 7 bases at J, with 11 bases between the two ends. The CDR3 loop spans 13 amino acids. The CDR3 DNA reads as TGTGCCTGGAGTGGGGGGGCCCGGCAGCCCCAGCATTTT. It codes for CAWSGGARQPQHF.

The chain joins TRBV30 to TRBJ1-2; D gene ambiguous. CDR1 is GTSNPN, CDR2 SVGIG, per germline (reference sequence). V was pared by 3 bases and J by 1 base, with 3 bases between. The CDR3 is 11 amino acids. CDR3 loop: CAWRGNYGYTF. CDR3 DNA sequence: TGTGCCTGGAGGGGTAACTATGGCTACACCTTC.

This clone has just a few counts. This chain links TRBV19 with TRBJ1-2; D is unclear. CDR1 is LNHDA and CDR2 is SQIVND in the germline V gene (reference sequence). V shed 4 bases and J shed 6 bases, with 12 bases lying between them. CDR3 size: 13 residues. The CDR3 here is CASSNTGRDGYTF. In DNA, the CDR3 is TGTGCCAGTAGTAACACTGGGCGGGATGGCTACACCTTC.

This chain links TRBV2 with TRBJ1-2, with no clear D. The length of the CDR3 is 11 residues. With 9 bases removed from V and 6 bases from J, the gap between germline ends came to 11 bases. Germline CDR1 is SNHLY and CDR2 is FYNNEI. The CDR3 sequence is CASGVGHGYTF. The DNA of the CDR3 is TGTGCCAGTGGGGTAGGGCATGGCTACACCTTC.

The chain carries TRBV6-6 and TRBJ1-1, with D perhaps TRBD1 (6 bases). CDR1 is MNHNY and CDR2 is SVGAGI in the germline V gene (reference sequence). The length of the CDR3 is 15 residues. V was pared by 4 bases and J by 1 base, with 13 bases between. CDR3 nucleotide sequence: TGTGCCAGCAGTTTTCTAGAGACAGGGAACACTGAAGCTTTCTTT. Amino acid sequence: CASSFLETGNTEAFF.

This chain connects TRBV7-3 to TRBJ1-5, with 9 nucleotides matching TRBD1. This CDR3 region has 17 residues. Germline trimming cut 5 bases from V and 7 bases from J; bases unmatched to any gene: 15. Germline lookup yields CDR1 SGHTA and CDR2 FQGTGA. The CDR3 nucleotides read TGTGCCAGCAGCGCACCATCCGACCGGGACAGGGAACAGCCCCAGCATTTT. Protein sequence: CASSAPSDRDREQPQHF.

The chain is built from TRBV5-1 and TRBJ1-2; 8 bases fit TRBD1. Per the germline V gene, CDR1 is SGHRS and CDR2 is YFSETQ. The V segment lost 4 bases and the J segment 6 bases; nucleotides outside the gene matches: 11. The CDR3 has 15 amino acids. The CDR3 nucleotides are TGCGCCAGCAGCCGATCCCAGGGGGCGAGGGATGGCTACACCTTC. Translated: CASSRSQGARDGYTF. Full variable domain (remainder filled in from reference TRBV5-1 and TRBJ1-2): KAGVTQTPRYLIKTRGQQVTLSCSPISGHRSVSWYQQTPGQGLQFLFEYFSETQRNKGNFPGRFSGRQFSNSRSEMNVSTLELGDSALYLCASSRSQGARDGYTFGSGTRLTVV.

The chain recombines TRBV27 with TRBJ2-5; 7 bases fit TRBD2. This CDR3 region has 14 residues. J lost 3 bases, V lost 0 bases, and 1 base had no gene match. Germline assignment: CDR1 MNHEY and CDR2 SMNVEV (reference sequence). The CDR3 sequence is CASSLSSGEETQYF. The CDR3 bases are TGTGCCAGCAGTTTATCGAGCGGGGAAGAGACCCAGTACTTC.

The chain is built from TRBV28 and TRBJ2-7, with TRBD1 matching 10 bases. Trimming at V came to 2 bases and at J to 2 bases, leaving 9 bases not matched to a gene. The CDR3 covers 17 residues. Germline assignment: CDR1 MDHEN and CDR2 SYDVKM. In nucleotides, the CDR3 is TGTGCCAGCAGTTTACACGAACCGACAGGGGGCCCCTACGAGCAGTACTTC. It yields the protein CASSLHEPTGGPYEQYF.

The chain is built from TRBV7-9 and TRBJ1-1; possibly TRBD1 for D (5 bases). The V gene lost 5 bases and the J gene lost 4 bases, with 14 bases spanning the gap. The germline CDR1 and CDR2 sequences are SEHNR and FQNEAQ (reference sequence). The CDR3 spans 14 residues. CDR3 region: CASSHGPRGTEAFF. CDR3 in DNA: TGTGCCAGCAGCCACGGACCGAGGGGCACTGAAGCTTTCTTT.

The chain combines TRBV12-5 with TRBJ2-2; the D gene could be TRBD1 or TRBD2 (5 bases each). This CDR3 has 17 residues. Germline loops: CDR1 LGHNT, CDR2 FRNRAP. V dropped 0 bases and J dropped 6 bases, with 17 bases sitting between them. CDR3: CASGLVLGRDRPGELFF. CDR3 DNA sequence: TGTGCTAGTGGTTTGGTATTGGGCAGGGACCGTCCCGGGGAGCTGTTTTTT.

V gene TRBV3-1 (or the pseudogene TRBV3-2) combines with J gene TRBJ1-3; possible D gene TRBD1, 6 bases. The CDR3 runs to 15 residues. Germline V CDR1 and CDR2: LGHDT, YNNKEL (reference sequence). The V and J ends lost 1 base and 7 bases respectively, with 14 bases between them. The CDR3 DNA is TGTGCCAGCAGCCAAGCTACAGGGCTTTGGAACACCATATATTTT. Translation gives CASSQATGLWNTIYF.

The V and J genes are TRBV19 and TRBJ2-1; possibly TRBD1 for D (7 bases). Per the germline V gene, CDR1 is LNHDA and CDR2 is SQIVND (reference sequence). CDR3 length: 16 amino acids. Trimming cost V 7 bases and J 9 bases, with 25 bases left between them. CDR3 in DNA: TGTGCCAGTACCCGAGGGGGCTACGGGGGCTCCGGTGAGCAGTTCTTC. This translates into CASTRGGYGGSGEQFF.

The rearrangement uses TRBV4-2 and TRBJ1-3; 7 bases agree with TRBD1. The CDR3 covers 14 residues. V trimming: 4 bases; J trimming: 4 bases; junction bases outside the gene matches: 4. Per germline, CDR1 LGHNA and CDR2 YNFKEQ. CDR3 in amino acids: CASSPGTDGNTIYF. Written as DNA, the CDR3 is TGTGCCAGCAGCCCCGGGACAGACGGAAACACCATATATTTT.

This clone was seen a single time. The rearrangement links TRBV9 to TRBJ2-7; TRBD1 matches 8 bases. Germline assignment: CDR1 SGDLS and CDR2 YYNGEE. This CDR3 comprises 14 residues. The junction had 8 bases not matched to a gene; V was cut back by 4 bases and J by 5 bases. Here the CDR3 reads CASSLGTGAHEQYF. The CDR3 DNA is TGTGCCAGCAGCCTTGGGACAGGAGCCCACGAGCAGTACTTC. Supplemented by reference TRBV9 and TRBJ2-7, the full variable domain reads DSGVTQTPKHLITATGQRVTLRCSPRSGDLSVYWYQQSLDQGLQFLIQYYNGEERAKGNILERFSAQQFPDLHSELNLSSLELGDSALYFCASSLGTGAHEQYFGPGTRLTVT.

The chain recombines TRBV3-1 (or the pseudogene TRBV3-2) with TRBJ1-1; 10 bases are shared with TRBD1. Losses at the gene ends were 3 bases for V and 6 bases for J; bases not matched to a gene: 4. The V gene's germline CDR1 is LGHDT and CDR2 YNNKEL (reference sequence). This CDR3 is built from 14 residues. This chain's CDR3 is CASSQTGGGAEAFF. The CDR3 DNA sequence: TGTGCCAGCAGCCAGACAGGGGGCGGGGCTGAAGCTTTCTTT.

The rearrangement uses TRBV3-1 (or the pseudogene TRBV3-2) and TRBJ1-5; 7 bases line up with TRBD1. This CDR3 is 17 amino acids long. CDR1 LGHDT and CDR2 YNNKEL come from the germline V gene (reference sequence). Losses at the gene ends were 1 base for V and 0 bases for J; bases not matched to a gene: 6. The CDR3 loop reads CASSQGGTVISNQPQHF. The CDR3 bases are TGTGCCAGCAGCCAAGGTGGGACAGTAATTAGCAATCAGCCCCAGCATTTT.

The chain links TRBV28 to TRBJ2-2; the D gene is possibly TRBD2 (6 bases). This CDR3 region has 15 residues. V lost 2 bases to trimming and J lost 1 base, with 8 bases between them. Per the germline V gene, CDR1 is MDHEN and CDR2 is SYDVKM. DNA for the CDR3: TGTGCCAGCAGTTTAGGAGGGCGGAACACCGGGGAGCTGTTTTTT. It is translated as CASSLGGRNTGELFF.

This clone showed up just a few times. The chain combines TRBV19 with TRBJ2-1, with D unclear. The V end was cut by 3 bases, the J end by 0 bases, with 9 bases between. The germline V gene encodes CDR1 LNHDA and CDR2 SQIVND (reference sequence). The CDR3 has 15 amino acids. The CDR3 bases are TGTGCCAGTAGTATTAGGCTAGACTCCTACAATGAGCAGTTCTTC. Amino acid sequence: CASSIRLDSYNEQFF.

V usage is TRBV4-1 and J usage is TRBJ2-1; TRBD1 matches 9 bases. V lost 3 bases, J lost 9 bases, and 15 bases stayed unmatched. Germline V gives CDR1 MGHRA, CDR2 YSYEKL. The CDR3 loop spans 17 amino acids. Here the CDR3 reads CASSQGEGTGRKGEQFF. In DNA form, the CDR3 reads TGCGCCAGCAGCCAGGGGGAGGGGACAGGGAGGAAGGGTGAGCAGTTCTTC.